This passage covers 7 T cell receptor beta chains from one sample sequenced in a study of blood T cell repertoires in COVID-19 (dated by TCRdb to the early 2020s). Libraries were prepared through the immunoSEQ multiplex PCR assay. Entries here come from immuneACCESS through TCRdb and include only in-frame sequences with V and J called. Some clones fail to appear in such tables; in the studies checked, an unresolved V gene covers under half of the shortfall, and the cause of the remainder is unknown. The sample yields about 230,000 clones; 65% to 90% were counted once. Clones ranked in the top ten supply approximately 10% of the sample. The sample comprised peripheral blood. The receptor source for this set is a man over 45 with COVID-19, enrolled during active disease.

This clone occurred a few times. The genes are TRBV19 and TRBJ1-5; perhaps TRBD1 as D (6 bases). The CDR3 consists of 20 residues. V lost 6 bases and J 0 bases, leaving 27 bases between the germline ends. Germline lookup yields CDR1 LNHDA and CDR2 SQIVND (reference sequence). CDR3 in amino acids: CASSENALGHLPYSNQPQHF. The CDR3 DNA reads TGTGCCAGTAGCGAGAATGCACTGGGACATTTACCTTATAGCAATCAGCCCCAGCATTTT.

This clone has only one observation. The CDR3 is CASSVTGAWTGELFF. In nucleotides, the CDR3 is TGTGCCAGCAGCGTGACAGGGGCTTGGACCGGGGAGCTGTTTTTT. The rearrangement links TRBV5-5 to TRBJ2-2, with 8 bases aligning to TRBD1. Germline V lookup: CDR1 SGHKS, CDR2 YYEKEE (reference sequence). This CDR3 comprises 15 residues. The V gene end was trimmed by 4 bases and the J gene end by 5 bases; junction bases not matched to a gene: 7.

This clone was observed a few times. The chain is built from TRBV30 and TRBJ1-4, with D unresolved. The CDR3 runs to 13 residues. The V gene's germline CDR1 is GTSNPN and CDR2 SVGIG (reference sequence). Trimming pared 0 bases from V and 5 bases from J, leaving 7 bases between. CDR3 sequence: CAWSVRVNEKLFF. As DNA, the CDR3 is TGTGCCTGGAGTGTACGGGTAAATGAAAAACTGTTTTTT.

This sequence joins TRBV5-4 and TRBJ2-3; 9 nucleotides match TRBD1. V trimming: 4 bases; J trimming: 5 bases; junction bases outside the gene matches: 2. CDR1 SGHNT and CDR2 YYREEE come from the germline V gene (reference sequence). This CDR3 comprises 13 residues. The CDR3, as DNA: TGTGCCAGCAGCAAGGACAGGGGAGATACGCAGTATTTT. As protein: CASSKDRGDTQYF.

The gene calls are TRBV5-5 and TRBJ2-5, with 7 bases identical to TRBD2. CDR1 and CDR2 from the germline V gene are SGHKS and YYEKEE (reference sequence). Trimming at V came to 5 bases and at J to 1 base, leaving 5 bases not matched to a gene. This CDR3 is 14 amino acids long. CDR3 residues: CASRRSGTQETQYF. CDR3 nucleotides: TGTGCCAGCAGGCGGAGCGGGACCCAAGAGACCCAGTACTTC.

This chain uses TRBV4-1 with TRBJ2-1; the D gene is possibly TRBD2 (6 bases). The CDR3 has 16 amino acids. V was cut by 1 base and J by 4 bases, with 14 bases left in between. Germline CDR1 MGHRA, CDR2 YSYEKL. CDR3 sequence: CASSQVLRGTYNEQFF. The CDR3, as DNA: TGCGCCAGCAGCCAAGTCTTACGGGGGACTTACAATGAGCAGTTCTTC.

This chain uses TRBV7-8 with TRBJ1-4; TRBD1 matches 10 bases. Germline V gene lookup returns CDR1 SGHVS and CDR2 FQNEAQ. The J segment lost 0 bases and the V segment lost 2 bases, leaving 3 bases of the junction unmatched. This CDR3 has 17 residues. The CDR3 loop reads CASSLRDRGATNEKLFF. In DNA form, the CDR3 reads TGTGCCAGCAGCTTACGGGACAGGGGTGCAACTAATGAAAAACTGTTTTTT. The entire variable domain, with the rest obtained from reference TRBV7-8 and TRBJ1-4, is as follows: GAGVSQSPRYKVAKRGQDVALRCDPISGHVSLFWYQQALGQGPEFLTYFQNEAQLDKSGLPSDRFFAERPEGSVSTLKIQRTQQEDSAVYLCASSLRDRGATNEKLFFGSGTQLSVL.